The clone carrying this T cell receptor beta chain was detected a few times. Its specificity is unknown. The data originate from a study of cytomegalovirus exposure and HLA in healthy donors. Study-wide findings and caveats: Sequencing artifact likely explains a cluster of highly shared sequence variants.

This CDR3 is 17 amino acids long. Germline assignment: CDR1 SGHRS and CDR2 YFSETQ. V was clipped by 0 bases and J by 0 bases, with 14 bases between them. The PCR contained 60 Vbeta and 13 Jbeta primers. Measured with immunoSEQ multiplex PCR; TCRdb has only the in-frame clones, and not every one. The sample records some 150,000 clones, just over 75% being singletons. V gene TRBV5-1 combines with J gene TRBJ2-3; unclear D gene. The clonotype was recovered from a woman aged 25 to 39 in good health and CMV-seropositive. Sequencing was performed on PBMCs. CDR3 sequence (DNA): TGCGCCAGCAGCTTGGCTTTCTGGCTTGCTAGCACAGATACGCAGTATTTT. Translating it yields CASSLAFWLASTDTQYF.